These 15 T cell receptor beta chains came from one sample sequenced in a study of glioma-infiltrating T cells after dendritic cell vaccination. Here immunoSEQ multiplex PCR was the method, and the copy in TCRdb shows in-frame clones only, minus some. The sample holds 65,000 to 80,000 clones, around 81% seen once. The source material was blood, sampled before dendritic cell vaccination. The receptors originated from a human donor with glioblastoma.

The rearrangement uses TRBV11-1 and TRBJ2-7, with a tentative D call TRBD1 (5 bases). The germline V gene has CDR1 SGHAT and CDR2 FQDESV (reference sequence). V lost 5 bases, J lost 7 bases, and 12 bases lay in between. The CDR3 covers 12 residues. Written as DNA, the CDR3 is TGTGCCAGCAGCCAACCCGACAGAGAGCAGTACTTC. Translation: CASSQPDREQYF.

This rearrangement joins TRBV12-5 to TRBJ2-5; D call uncertain. Trimming cost V 7 bases and J 3 bases, with 9 bases left between them. The CDR3 is made up of 12 amino acids. Germline CDR1 is LGHNT and CDR2 is FRNRAP. The CDR3 DNA sequence: TGTGCTAGTGCCAAATCCAAAGAGACCCAGTACTTC. This sequence encodes CASAKSKETQYF.

The chain joins TRBV5-5 to TRBJ2-1; 14 bases fit TRBD2. Germline trimming cut 3 bases from V and 2 bases from J; bases unmatched to any gene: 1. This CDR3 comprises 16 residues. Looked up from germline, CDR1 is SGHKS and CDR2 is YYEKEE (reference sequence). DNA for the CDR3: TGTGCCAGCAGCTCGACTAGCGGGGGGGCCTACAATGAGCAGTTCTTC. Amino acid sequence: CASSSTSGGAYNEQFF. Variable domain in full (rest from reference TRBV5-5 and TRBJ2-1): DAGVTQSPTHLIKTRGQQVTLRCSPISGHKSVSWYQQVLGQGPQFIFQYYEKEERGRGNFPDRFSARQFPNYSSELNVNALLLGDSALYLCASSSTSGGAYNEQFFGPGTRLTVL.

This clone occurred a few times. The chain carries TRBV4-3 and TRBJ1-6, with 9 bases aligning to TRBD1. The germline V gene encodes CDR1 LGHNA and CDR2 YSLEER. Losses at the gene ends were 1 base for V and 7 bases for J; bases not matched to a gene: 5. The CDR3 runs to 16 residues. The CDR3 loop reads CASSQAGGTGNSPLHF. DNA for the CDR3: TGCGCCAGCAGCCAAGCGGGGGGGACAGGGAATTCACCCCTCCACTTT.

V gene TRBV6-5 combines with J gene TRBJ2-7; D perhaps matches TRBD2 (6 bases). Trimming left V 0 bases short and J 2 bases short, with 8 bases between. The CDR3 contains 14 residues. Germline V gene sequence: CDR1 MNHEY, CDR2 SVGAGI. CDR3 region: CASSYSGGTYEQYF. The CDR3 region has the DNA TGTGCCAGCAGTTACTCGGGGGGAACCTACGAGCAGTACTTC.

The V call is TRBV5-1, the J call TRBJ1-1; tentative D call: TRBD1 (5 bases). From germline, CDR1 is SGHRS and CDR2 YFSETQ. Trimming pared 4 bases from V and 4 bases from J, leaving 20 bases between. The CDR3 contains 16 residues. Written as DNA, the CDR3 is TGCGCCAGCAGCGGAAGTGGACAAACGGGGGGCACTGAAGCTTTCTTT. It translates to CASSGSGQTGGTEAFF.

This clone was observed a few times. The chain recombines TRBV7-8 with TRBJ1-6; unclear D gene. Germline loops: CDR1 SGHVS, CDR2 FQNEAQ. The CDR3 runs to 15 residues. Trimming left V 4 bases short and J 8 bases short, with 15 bases between. Here the CDR3 DNA reads TGTGCCAGCAGCTCCCAAATCCAACGGGATTCACCCCTCCACTTT. Translation gives CASSSQIQRDSPLHF.

This clone was found a few times. The chain carries TRBV4-3 and TRBJ2-3; TRBD2 matches 7 bases. V was clipped by 2 bases and J by 0 bases; unmatched bases: 8. Germline loops: CDR1 LGHNA, CDR2 YSLEER. CDR3 length: 17 amino acids. CDR3 loop: CASSQQPIAGSTDTQYF. The CDR3 DNA reads as TGCGCCAGCAGCCAACAACCTATAGCGGGCAGCACAGATACGCAGTATTTT.

V usage is TRBV6-6 and J usage is TRBJ1-2; 9 nucleotides agree with TRBD1. The V and J ends lost 6 bases and 5 bases, in that order; junction bases with no gene match: 13. Per the germline V gene, CDR1 is MNHNY and CDR2 is SVGAGI (reference sequence). The CDR3 consists of 16 residues. This CDR3 reads CASSPELGGQGYGYTF. The CDR3 DNA reads as TGTGCCAGCAGCCCGGAGCTTGGGGGACAGGGATATGGCTACACCTTC.

Regarding this clone: At one end, the junction sequence differs from germline, possibly due to a read error. The chain uses TRBV7-9 and TRBJ1-1, with a weak D call TRBD1 (5 bases). In germline, CDR1 is SEHNR, CDR2 FQNEAQ (reference sequence). CDR3 length equals 11 residues. The CDR3 loop reads CASSLDPDIIF. CDR3 DNA: TGTGCCAGCAGCTTAGATCCGGACATAATCTTT.

The genes are TRBV29-1 and TRBJ1-2, with 8 bases fitting TRBD1. Germline lookup yields CDR1 SQVTM and CDR2 ANQGSEA. The J segment lost 8 bases and the V segment lost 1 base, leaving 9 bases of the junction unmatched. The CDR3 is made up of 14 amino acids. The CDR3 protein is CSVEGAQGASGYTF. CDR3 sequence (DNA): TGCAGCGTTGAAGGTGCTCAGGGGGCAAGCGGCTACACCTTC.

The chain joins TRBV4-1 to TRBJ2-1, with 8 bases that match TRBD2. CDR3 length equals 15 residues. Germline V gene lookup returns CDR1 MGHRA and CDR2 YSYEKL. Germline trimming cut 4 bases from V and 0 bases from J; bases unmatched to any gene: 2. CDR3 residues: CASSLSGGSYNEQFF. DNA for the CDR3: TGCGCCAGCAGCCTAAGCGGGGGCTCCTACAATGAGCAGTTCTTC.

V and J are TRBV6-1 and TRBJ1-1, with D possibly being TRBD1 (6 bases). V dropped 7 bases and J dropped 2 bases, with 17 bases sitting between them. The CDR3 has 15 amino acids. Germline V CDR1 and CDR2: MNHNS, SASEGT. The CDR3 sequence: CASKFLRTVNTEAFF. CDR3 in DNA: TGTGCCAGCAAATTCCTTAGGACAGTCAACACTGAAGCTTTCTTT.

The J gene is TRBJ2-3, the V gene TRBV2, with D possibly TRBD2 on 5 matching bases. The CDR3 length is 13 residues. Trimming took 6 bases from V and 5 from J, leaving 12 bases between them. Looked up from germline, CDR1 is SNHLY and CDR2 is FYNNEI. For the CDR3, the DNA is TGTGCCAGCAGCGTTTCAGGAGGAGATACGCAGTATTTT. Translation gives CASSVSGGDTQYF.

V and J are TRBV4-1 and TRBJ2-7, with 9 nucleotides matching TRBD1. The germline V gene has CDR1 MGHRA and CDR2 YSYEKL. The V segment lost 1 base and the J segment 0 bases; nucleotides outside the gene matches: 7. CDR3 length: 17 residues. The CDR3 sequence is CASSQGGTGKPSYEQYF. CDR3 DNA sequence: TGCGCCAGCAGCCAAGGTGGGACAGGGAAACCCTCCTACGAGCAGTACTTC.